What follows are 16 T cell receptor beta chains derived from one specimen sequenced in a study of cytomegalovirus exposure and HLA in healthy donors. The PCR made use of 60 Vbeta and 13 Jbeta primers. Libraries were prepared by immunoSEQ multiplex PCR; TCRdb keeps only in-frame clonotypes and omits some of them. The sample holds some 110,000 clones; about 75% are singletons and the top ten take 5.8%. The sample was PBMCs. These receptors were collected from a man aged 55 to 70 in good health and CMV-seropositive.

This chain uses TRBV28 with TRBJ2-1, with D unclear. V was shortened by 6 bases and J by 6 bases, with 12 bases between the two germline ends. Germline CDR1 and CDR2: MDHEN and SYDVKM. This CDR3 has 13 residues. The CDR3: CASSKIDSNEQFF. DNA for the CDR3: TGTGCCAGCAGCAAGATCGACTCCAATGAGCAGTTCTTC. The full variable domain, its missing parts supplied by reference TRBV28 and TRBJ2-1, is DVKVTQSSRYLVKRTGEKVFLECVQDMDHENMFWYRQDPGLGLRLIYFSYDVKMKEKGDIPEGYSVSREKKERFSLILESASTNQTSMYLCASSKIDSNEQFFGPGTRLTVL.

This clone was recorded once. J is TRBJ1-3 and V is TRBV7-2; D might be TRBD1 (5 bases). Germline lookup yields CDR1 SGHTA and CDR2 FQGNSA. Trimming removed 5 bases at V and 4 bases at J, with 21 bases between. The CDR3 is made up of 17 amino acids. CDR3 coding DNA: TGTGCCAGCAGCGGGAGGGGTCGCCGGAATAGGGGAAACACCATATATTTT. This codes for CASSGRGRRNRGNTIYF. The entire variable domain, with the rest obtained from reference TRBV7-2 and TRBJ1-3, is as follows: GAGVSQSPSNKVTEKGKDVELRCDPISGHTALYWYRQSLGQGLEFLIYFQGNSAPDKSGLPSDRFSAERTGGSVSTLTIQRTQQEDSAVYLCASSGRGRRNRGNTIYFGEGSWLTVV.

This chain joins TRBV5-1 and TRBJ1-6; a possible D gene is TRBD1 (5 bases). The germline gives CDR1 SGHRS, CDR2 YFSETQ. Trimming cost V 5 bases and J 9 bases, with 15 bases left between them. The CDR3 totals 14 residues. The CDR3 loop reads CASSAQGDTSPLHF. DNA for the CDR3: TGCGCCAGCAGTGCGCAGGGTGATACTTCACCCCTCCACTTT.

The chain carries TRBV2 and TRBJ1-4; 8 bases are a match to TRBD1. Per the germline V gene, CDR1 is SNHLY and CDR2 is FYNNEI. V shed 6 bases, J shed 8 bases, and the junction held 5 bases outside the gene matches. The CDR3 is made up of 13 amino acids. CDR3 residues: CASRDRAGEKLFF. The DNA of the CDR3 is TGTGCCAGCAGGGACAGGGCCGGGGAAAAACTGTTTTTT.

The gene calls are TRBV11-2 and TRBJ2-3; 12 nucleotides align to TRBD2. The CDR3 contains 16 residues. The ends lost 5 bases at V and 5 bases at J; junction bases unmatched: 8. The germline V gene has CDR1 SGHAT and CDR2 FQNNGV. The CDR3 bases are TGTGCCAGCAGCCCCCGGCTAGCGGGGGGGGGAGATACGCAGTATTTT. Translation gives CASSPRLAGGGDTQYF. The full variable domain, its missing parts supplied by reference TRBV11-2 and TRBJ2-3, is EAGVAQSPRYKIIEKRQSVAFWCNPISGHATLYWYQQILGQGPKLLIQFQNNGVVDDSQLPKDRFSAERLKGVDSTLKIQPAKLEDSAVYLCASSPRLAGGGDTQYFGPGTRLTVL.

The rearrangement uses TRBV18 and TRBJ1-6, with D perhaps matching TRBD1 (5 bases). CDR1 and CDR2 from the germline V gene are KGHSH and LQKENI. CDR3 length: 16 amino acids. Trimming removed 0 bases from V and 7 bases from J, with 13 bases in between. DNA for the CDR3: TGTGCCAGCTCACCACCTGGTTCAGGGCGGAATTCACCCCTCCACTTT. This gives the protein CASSPPGSGRNSPLHF.

V and J are TRBV4-1 and TRBJ2-3; tentatively, D is TRBD1 (6 bases). CDR1 is MGHRA and CDR2 is YSYEKL in the germline V gene. This CDR3 is built from 17 residues. V was pared by 0 bases and J by 3 bases, with 16 bases between. DNA of the CDR3: TGCGCCAGCAGCCAAGATAGAGGGGGATTCGGAACAGATACGCAGTATTTT. Translation: CASSQDRGGFGTDTQYF.

J is TRBJ2-2 and V is TRBV11-2, with D unresolved. The germline gives CDR1 SGHAT, CDR2 FQNNGV. Trimming took 1 base from V and 1 from J, leaving 7 bases between them. CDR3 length equals 15 residues. This chain's CDR3 is CASSLVTQNTGELFF. The CDR3 bases are TGTGCCAGCAGCTTAGTGACACAGAACACCGGGGAGCTGTTTTTT.

V is TRBV10-2 and J is TRBJ1-6, with D perhaps matching TRBD1 (6 bases). The CDR3 consists of 14 residues. Trimming removed 8 bases at V and 6 bases at J, with 14 bases between. Germline V gene sequence: CDR1 WSHSY, CDR2 SAAADI. The CDR3 here is CASSGAGPNSPLHF. Written as DNA, the CDR3 is TGCGCCAGCTCAGGGGCAGGCCCTAATTCACCCCTCCACTTT.

This clone showed up many times. The V and J genes are TRBV10-3 and TRBJ1-5; 10 bases are a match to TRBD1. J was trimmed by 0 bases and V by 3 bases; bases with no gene match: 8. Germline V lookup: CDR1 ENHRY, CDR2 SYGVKD. The CDR3 has 18 residues. CDR3 sequence: CAISDWDRGLGSNQPQHF. CDR3 nucleotides: TGTGCCATCAGTGACTGGGACAGGGGTTTAGGTAGCAATCAGCCCCAGCATTTT.

This clone showed up just a few times. One junction end does not reproduce the germline sequence, and a read error may be involved. The chain couples TRBV15 to TRBJ2-7; 12 bases are shared with TRBD1. CDR1 is LNHNV, CDR2 YYDKDF, per germline (reference sequence). The CDR3 spans 13 residues. The CDR3 sequence is CATSRGQGAGRDF. CDR3 bases: TGTGCCACCAGCAGGGGACAGGGGGCCGGTAGAGACTTC. The complete variable domain, with remaining parts taken from reference TRBV15 and TRBJ2-7, reads DAMVIQNPRYQVTQFGKPVTLSCSQTLNHNVMYWYQQKSSQAPKLLFHYYDKDFNNEADTPDNFQSRRPNTSFCFLDIRSPGLGDTAMYLCATSRGQGAGRDFGPGTRLTVT.

This clone was seen only once. This chain connects TRBV19 to TRBJ2-5, with 9 bases that match TRBD1. Gene TRBJ2-7 matches the end of the DNA better, so the J call may be wrong. The CDR3 is 17 residues long. Germline-derived CDR1 and CDR2 are LNHDA and SQIVND (reference sequence). As DNA, the CDR3 is TGTGCCAGTAGTATCCAGCTGCGGACAGGGGTACTCTACGAGCAGTACTTC. Residues: CASSIQLRTGVLYEQYF.

The chain combines TRBV5-1 with TRBJ1-6; no clear D. Trimming shortened V by 5 bases and J by 8 bases, and 11 bases separated the two germline ends. In germline, CDR1 is SGHRS, CDR2 YFSETQ. The CDR3 spans 13 residues. Here the CDR3 reads CASREEADSPLHF. The CDR3 DNA reads as TGCGCCAGCAGGGAAGAGGCGGATTCACCCCTCCACTTT. The variable domain in full, with the rest retrieved from reference TRBV5-1 and TRBJ1-6, is KAGVTQTPRYLIKTRGQQVTLSCSPISGHRSVSWYQQTPGQGLQFLFEYFSETQRNKGNFPGRFSGRQFSNSRSEMNVSTLELGDSALYLCASREEADSPLHFGNGTRLTVT.

The rearrangement joins TRBV19 to TRBJ1-1, with unresolved D. Germline loops: CDR1 LNHDA, CDR2 SQIVND (reference sequence). CDR3 length equals 17 residues. V was cut by 3 bases and J by 5 bases, with 22 bases left in between. The CDR3 region has the DNA TGTGCCAGTAGTATGCTGAACACCGTTGGGCGTTTTACTGAAGCTTTCTTT. Residues: CASSMLNTVGRFTEAFF.

This rearrangement joins TRBV9 to TRBJ1-4; 10 bases agree with TRBD1. Germline-derived CDR1 and CDR2 are SGDLS and YYNGEE. Germline trimming cut 4 bases from V and 4 bases from J; bases unmatched to any gene: 7. The CDR3 extends over 16 amino acids. CDR3 DNA sequence: TGTGCCAGCAGCTGGGGACAGGGGACCCTTAATGAAAAACTGTTTTTT. Translating it yields CASSWGQGTLNEKLFF.

CDR3 region: CASSAGMAEAFF. CDR3 nucleotides: TGTGCCAGCAGCGCGGGAATGGCTGAAGCTTTCTTT. This chain links TRBV16 with TRBJ1-1; D ambiguous. Germline V lookup: CDR1 KGHSY, CDR2 FQNENV. The germline V and J ends were trimmed by 5 bases and 6 bases, with 10 bases remaining between them. CDR3 length: 12 residues.